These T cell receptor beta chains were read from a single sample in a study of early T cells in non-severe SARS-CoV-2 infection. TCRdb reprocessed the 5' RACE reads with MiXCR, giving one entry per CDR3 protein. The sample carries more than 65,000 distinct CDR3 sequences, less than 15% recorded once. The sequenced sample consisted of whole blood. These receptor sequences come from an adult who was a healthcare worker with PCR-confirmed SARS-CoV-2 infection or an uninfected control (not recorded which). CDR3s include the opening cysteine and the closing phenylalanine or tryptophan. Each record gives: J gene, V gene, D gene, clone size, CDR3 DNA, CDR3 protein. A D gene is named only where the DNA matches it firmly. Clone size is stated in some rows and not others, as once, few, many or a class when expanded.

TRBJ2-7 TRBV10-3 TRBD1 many TGTGCCATCAGTGCCGGGACAGGGGGTTACGAGCAGTACTTC CAISAGTGGYEQYF
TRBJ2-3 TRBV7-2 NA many TGTGCCAGCAGCTTAGGTAGAGGACCCAACACAGATACGCAGTATTTT CASSLGRGPNTDTQYF
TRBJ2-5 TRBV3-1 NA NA TGTGCCAGCAGCCAAGCGGAGACCCAGTACTTC CASSQAETQYF
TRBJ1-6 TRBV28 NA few TGTGCCAGCAGAGACCGGGACGACAGAAAACCCCTCCACTTT CASRDRDDRKPLHF
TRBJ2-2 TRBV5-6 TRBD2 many TGTGCCAGCAGCTTTAGTATAGTAGCGGGAGGCCTTAACACCGGGGAGCTGTTTTTT CASSFSIVAGGLNTGELFF
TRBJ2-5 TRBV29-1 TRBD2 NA TGCAGCGTTGAAAGACTAGCGGGGGAGACCCAGTACTTC CSVERLAGETQYF
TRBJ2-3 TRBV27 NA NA TGTGCCAGCAGTTTGGGGCAGACCCCCGGCACAGATACGCAGTATTTT CASSLGQTPGTDTQYF
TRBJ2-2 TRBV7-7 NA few TGTGCCAGCAGCTTAGGGGGAGGGGGCCCGAACACCGGGGAGCTGTTTTTT CASSLGGGGPNTGELFF
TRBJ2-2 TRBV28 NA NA TGTGCCAGCAGTTTTTGGGATATGGGGTCGAACACCGGGGAGCTGTTTTTT CASSFWDMGSNTGELFF
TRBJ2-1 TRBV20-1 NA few TGCAGTGCTAGTGACATAAGCTCCTACAATGAGCAGTTCTTC CSASDISSYNEQFF
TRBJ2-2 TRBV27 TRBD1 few TGTGCCAGCAGTTTACTATCGGGGGACAGGGGCTGGGACTTCGACACCGGGGAGCTGTTTTTT CASSLLSGDRGWDFDTGELFF
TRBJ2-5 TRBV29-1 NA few TGCAGCGGGGGGTCGGGCGAGACCCAGTACTTC CSGGSGETQYF
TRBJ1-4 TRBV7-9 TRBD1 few TGTGCCAGCAGCCGGGACAGGGGGGGAGAAAAACTGTTTTTT CASSRDRGGEKLFF
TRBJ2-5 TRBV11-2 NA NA TGTGCCAGCAGCTCTGGGCGGGAAGGGACCCAGTACTTC CASSSGREGTQYF
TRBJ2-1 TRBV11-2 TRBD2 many TGTGCCAGCAGCCACCTAGCGGGAGCGAACAATGAGCAGTTCTTC CASSHLAGANNEQFF
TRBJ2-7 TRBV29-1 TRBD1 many TGCAGCGTTGGCCCGGGACAGGGGGAGCAGTACTTC CSVGPGQGEQYF
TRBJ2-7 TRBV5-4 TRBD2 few TGTGCCAGCAGCCCCCAACCCTATAGCGGGAGGGTAGGATACTACGAGCAGTACTTC CASSPQPYSGRVGYYEQYF
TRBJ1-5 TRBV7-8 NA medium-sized TGTGCCAGCAGCTTTGTCGGCGGTCAGCCCCAGCATTTT CASSFVGGQPQHF
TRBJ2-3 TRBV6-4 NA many TGTGCCAGCAGTGACTCAGGGGGCAGCGGGACAGATACGCAGTATTTT CASSDSGGSGTDTQYF
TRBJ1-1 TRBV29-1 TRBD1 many TGCAGCGTTACAGCCAGGGGGGGAGCTTTCTTT CSVTARGGAFF
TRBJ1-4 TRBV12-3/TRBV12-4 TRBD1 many TGTGCCAGCAGTTACTGGGACAGGGAAAATGAAAAACTGTTTTTT CASSYWDRENEKLFF